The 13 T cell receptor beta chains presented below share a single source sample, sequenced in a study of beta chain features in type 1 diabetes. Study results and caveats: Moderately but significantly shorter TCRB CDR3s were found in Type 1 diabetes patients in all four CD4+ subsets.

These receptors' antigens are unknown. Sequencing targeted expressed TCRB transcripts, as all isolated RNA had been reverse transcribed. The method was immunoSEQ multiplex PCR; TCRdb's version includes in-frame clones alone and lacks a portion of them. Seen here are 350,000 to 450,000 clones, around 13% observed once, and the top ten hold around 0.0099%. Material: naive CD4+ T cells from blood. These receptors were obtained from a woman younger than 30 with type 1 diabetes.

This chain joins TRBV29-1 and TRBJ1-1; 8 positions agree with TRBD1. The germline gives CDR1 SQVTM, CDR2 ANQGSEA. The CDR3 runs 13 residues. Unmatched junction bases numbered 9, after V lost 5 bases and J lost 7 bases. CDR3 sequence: CSVQGAVRVEAFF. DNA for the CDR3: TGCAGCGTTCAGGGGGCGGTGAGGGTTGAAGCTTTCTTT.

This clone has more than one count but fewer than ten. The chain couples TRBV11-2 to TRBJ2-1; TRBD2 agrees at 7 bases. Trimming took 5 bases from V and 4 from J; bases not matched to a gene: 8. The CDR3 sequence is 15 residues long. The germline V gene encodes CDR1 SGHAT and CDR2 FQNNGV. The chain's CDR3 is CASSPRSGDYNEQFF. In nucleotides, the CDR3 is TGTGCCAGCAGCCCGAGGAGCGGGGATTACAATGAGCAGTTCTTC.

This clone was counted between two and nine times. CDR3 sequence: CASSLGSGGLATQYF. DNA for the CDR3: TGTGCCAGCAGTTTAGGGAGTGGCGGGTTGGCGACCCAGTACTTC. This chain connects TRBV27 to TRBJ2-5; D is possibly TRBD2 (5 bases). Looked up from germline, CDR1 is MNHEY and CDR2 is SMNVEV (reference sequence). The germline V and J ends were trimmed by 2 bases and 7 bases, with 17 bases remaining between them. The CDR3 has 15 residues.

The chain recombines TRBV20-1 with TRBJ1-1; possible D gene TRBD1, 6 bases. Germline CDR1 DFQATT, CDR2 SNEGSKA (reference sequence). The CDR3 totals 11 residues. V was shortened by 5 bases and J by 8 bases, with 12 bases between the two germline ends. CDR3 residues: CSAPGQSEAFF. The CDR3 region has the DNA TGCAGTGCTCCCGGACAGTCAGAAGCTTTCTTT.

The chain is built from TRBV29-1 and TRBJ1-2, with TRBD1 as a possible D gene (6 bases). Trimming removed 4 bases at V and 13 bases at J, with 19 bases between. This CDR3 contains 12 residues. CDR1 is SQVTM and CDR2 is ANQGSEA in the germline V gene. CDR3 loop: CSVVDSLRASTF. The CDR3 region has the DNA TGCAGCGTTGTGGACAGCTTGAGAGCCAGCACCTTC.

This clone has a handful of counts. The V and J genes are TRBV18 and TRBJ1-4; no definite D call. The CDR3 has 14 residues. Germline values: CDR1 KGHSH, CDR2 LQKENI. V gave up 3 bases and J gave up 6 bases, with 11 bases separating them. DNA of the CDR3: TGTGCCAGCTCACCCTCGGTAGCATATGAAAAACTGTTTTTT. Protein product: CASSPSVAYEKLFF.

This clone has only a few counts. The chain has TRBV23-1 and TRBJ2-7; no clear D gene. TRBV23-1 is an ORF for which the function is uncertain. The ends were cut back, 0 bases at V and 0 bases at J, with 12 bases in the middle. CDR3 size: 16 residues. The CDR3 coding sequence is TGCGCCAGCAGTCAATCCCTCAGGCGCCCCTCCTACGAGCAGTACTTC. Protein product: CASSQSLRRPSYEQYF.

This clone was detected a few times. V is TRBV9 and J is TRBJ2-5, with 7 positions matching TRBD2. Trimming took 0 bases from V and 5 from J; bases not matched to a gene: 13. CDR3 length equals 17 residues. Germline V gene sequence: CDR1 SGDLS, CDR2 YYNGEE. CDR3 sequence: CASSVGLEGGAQETQYF. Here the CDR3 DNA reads TGTGCCAGCAGCGTAGGTCTGGAGGGAGGGGCTCAGGAGACCCAGTACTTC.

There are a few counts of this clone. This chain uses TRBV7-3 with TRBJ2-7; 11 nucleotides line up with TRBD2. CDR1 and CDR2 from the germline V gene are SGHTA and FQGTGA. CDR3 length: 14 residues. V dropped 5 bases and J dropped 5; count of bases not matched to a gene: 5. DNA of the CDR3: TGTGCCAGCAGCCCGACTAGCGGGAACCACGAGCAGTACTTC. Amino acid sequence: CASSPTSGNHEQYF.

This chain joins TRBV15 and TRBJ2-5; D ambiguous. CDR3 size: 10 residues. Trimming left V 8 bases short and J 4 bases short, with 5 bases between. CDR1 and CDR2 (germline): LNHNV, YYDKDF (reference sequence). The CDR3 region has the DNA TGTGCCACCGGGCCAGAGACCCAGTACTTC. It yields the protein CATGPETQYF.

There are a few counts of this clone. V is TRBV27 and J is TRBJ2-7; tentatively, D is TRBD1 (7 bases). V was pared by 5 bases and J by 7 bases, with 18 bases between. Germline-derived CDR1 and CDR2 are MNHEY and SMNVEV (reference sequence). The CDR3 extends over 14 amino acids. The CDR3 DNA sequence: TGTGCCAGCAGTATCACAGGGGTACGGGAGGAGCAGTACTTC. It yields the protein CASSITGVREEQYF.

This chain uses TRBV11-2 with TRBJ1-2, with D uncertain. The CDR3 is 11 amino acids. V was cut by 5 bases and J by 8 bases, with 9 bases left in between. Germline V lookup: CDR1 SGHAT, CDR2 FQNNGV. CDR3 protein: CASSLASGYTF. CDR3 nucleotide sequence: TGTGCCAGCAGCCTGGCCTCGGGCTACACCTTC.

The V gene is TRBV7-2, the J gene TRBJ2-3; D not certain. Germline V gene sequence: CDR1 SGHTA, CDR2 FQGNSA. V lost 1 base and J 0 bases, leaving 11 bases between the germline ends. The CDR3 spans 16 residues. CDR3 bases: TGTGCCAGCAGCTTAGGATTAGCTGCTAGCACAGATACGCAGTATTTT. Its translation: CASSLGLAASTDTQYF.